These 23 T cell receptor beta chains were all obtained from the same sample, sequenced in a study of blood T cells in healthy people across ages. With a J-beta primer mix and a sample-barcoded 5' primer, a second PCR ran 7 to 11 cycles. TCRdb used MiXCR to reprocess the 5' RACE reads, holding one entry per CDR3 protein. The repertoire holds roughly 930,000 distinct CDR3 sequences, approximately 49% seen once, with under 15% in the top ten. Sequenced material: blood. These receptors originate from a young man in good health.

This chain links TRBV29-1 with TRBJ2-5, with 13 bases identical to TRBD2. The J call may be wrong; the DNA end is better matched by TRBJ2-7. Per the germline V gene, CDR1 is SQVTM and CDR2 is ANQGSEA. CDR3 size: 13 residues. CDR3 nucleotide sequence: TGCAGCGTTCGGACTAGCGGGAGCTACGAGCAGTACTTC. This sequence encodes CSVRTSGSYEQYF.

V gene TRBV7-9 combines with J gene TRBJ2-3; D is unresolved. The germline V and J ends were trimmed by 4 bases and 2 bases, with 10 bases remaining between them. The germline V gene encodes CDR1 SEHNR and CDR2 FQNEAQ (reference sequence). The CDR3 spans 14 residues. The CDR3 DNA sequence: TGTGCCAGCAGCTCCTTTAGGGACACAGATACGCAGTATTTT. Translated, it gives CASSSFRDTDTQYF.

The chain links TRBV7-9 to TRBJ1-2, with a possible D match to TRBD1 (5 bases). Germline V gene sequence: CDR1 SEHNR, CDR2 FQNEAQ (reference sequence). Trimming left V 5 bases short and J 1 base short, with 14 bases between. This CDR3 region has 15 residues. The CDR3 region has the DNA TGTGCCAGCAGCGAGGGGCGGATTAATAACTATGGCTACACCTTC. Protein product: CASSEGRINNYGYTF.

The genes are TRBV14 and TRBJ1-2; 7 bases are a match to TRBD1. The V gene end was trimmed by 4 bases and the J gene end by 4 bases; junction bases not matched to a gene: 6. This CDR3 has 14 residues. The germline V gene encodes CDR1 SGHDN and CDR2 FVKESK. CDR3 residues: CASSRTRDSYGYTF. The CDR3 bases are TGTGCCAGCAGCCGAACCCGGGACAGCTATGGCTACACCTTC. The full variable domain, in which reference TRBV14 and TRBJ1-2 provide the parts outside the CDR3, is EAGVTQFPSHSVIEKGQTVTLRCDPISGHDNLYWYRRVMGKEIKFLLHFVKESKQDESGMPNNRFLAERTGGTYSTLKVQPAELEDSGVYFCASSRTRDSYGYTFGSGTRLTVV.

J is TRBJ2-4 and V is TRBV20-1; TRBD2 matches 7 bases. The J call may be faulty, since TRBJ2-7 better matches the DNA end. The CDR3 has 15 amino acids. CDR1 DFQATT and CDR2 SNEGSKA come from the germline V gene (reference sequence). The CDR3 DNA reads as TGCAGTGCTAGAGAATTGGGGGGGTACTCCTACGAGCAGTACTTC. It translates to CSARELGGYSYEQYF.

This sequence joins TRBV10-3 and TRBJ2-1; D possibly corresponds to TRBD2 (6 bases). This CDR3 has 15 amino acids. CDR1 ENHRY and CDR2 SYGVKD come from the germline V gene. V shed 10 bases and J shed 5 bases, with 21 bases lying between them. As DNA, the CDR3 is TGTGCCACCGGACGTCCCGGGCGGGGAGACAATGAGCAGTTCTTC. Amino acid sequence: CATGRPGRGDNEQFF.

Ten or more counts support this clonotype. V usage is TRBV20-1 and J usage is TRBJ1-6; D is unresolved. The CDR3 is 14 amino acids. The germline V gene encodes CDR1 DFQATT and CDR2 SNEGSKA (reference sequence). V lost 3 bases to trimming and J lost 5 bases, with 11 bases between them. Here the CDR3 reads CSASFQRDNSPLHF. CDR3 coding DNA: TGCAGTGCTAGTTTCCAGAGGGATAATTCACCCCTCCACTTT.

The sample holds a few counts of this clonotype. This rearrangement joins TRBV5-5 to TRBJ2-1, with TRBD2 matching 13 bases. Per germline, CDR1 SGHKS and CDR2 YYEKEE (reference sequence). Germline trimming cut 0 bases from V and 6 bases from J; bases unmatched to any gene: 9. The CDR3 length is 18 residues. CDR3 loop: CASSLAGTSGVLANEQFF. CDR3 nucleotides: TGTGCCAGCAGCTTGGCCGGGACTAGCGGGGTCTTGGCCAATGAGCAGTTCTTC.

This chain links TRBV21-1 with TRBJ2-4; the table gives TRBD1 as D, unverified against the DNA. TRBV21-1 is given as a pseudogene. The CDR3 is 16 residues long. CDR3 protein: CASSKVGVRTQNIQYF. In DNA form, the CDR3 reads TGTGCCAGCAGCAAAGTGGGGGTCAGGACCCAAAACATTCAGTACTTC.

The V and J genes are TRBV7-9 and TRBJ2-1; 9 bases are a match to TRBD1. The CDR3 runs 17 residues. Germline CDR1 reads SEHNR; CDR2 reads FQNEAQ (reference sequence). The trim removed 6 bases at V and 7 bases at J, leaving 16 bases unmatched. The CDR3 loop is CASSQNDPGQGSNEQFF. CDR3 coding DNA: TGTGCCAGCAGTCAAAACGACCCGGGACAGGGTTCGAATGAGCAGTTCTTC.

Note on this clonotype: A read error may produce the germline difference seen at one junction end. The chain is built from TRBV20-1 and TRBJ1-5, with D possibly matching TRBD1 (6 bases). The CDR3 runs to 14 residues. CDR1 and CDR2 from the germline V gene are DFQATT and SNEGSKA (reference sequence). The CDR3 coding sequence is TGCGGTGCTAGAGCGGGGGGGGCAAATCAGCCCCAGCATTTT. Translation: CGARAGGANQPQHF.

The rearrangement uses TRBV12-3 or TRBV12-4 and TRBJ1-5, with D uncertain. This CDR3 is built from 12 residues. The germline V and J ends were trimmed by 2 bases and 9 bases, with 8 bases remaining between them. CDR3 protein: CASSLSARPQHF. In nucleotides, the CDR3 is TGTGCCAGCAGTTTATCTGCACGGCCCCAGCATTTT.

This clonotype was seen more than once but under ten times. The rearrangement joins TRBV7-9 to TRBJ1-6; possible D gene TRBD1, 5 bases. In germline, CDR1 is SEHNR, CDR2 FQNEAQ (reference sequence). Trimming removed 5 bases at V and 12 bases at J, with 8 bases between. The CDR3 has 11 residues. This CDR3 reads CASSLGGPLHF. CDR3 sequence (DNA): TGTGCCAGCAGCCTCGGGGGACCCCTCCACTTT.

The V gene is TRBV7-2, the J gene TRBJ2-1; 7 bases line up with TRBD1. The ends lost 2 bases at V and 3 bases at J; junction bases unmatched: 4. Germline assignment: CDR1 SGHTA and CDR2 FQGNSA. The CDR3 runs 15 residues. The CDR3 DNA is TGTGCCAGCAGCTTATACAGGGGAAGCTACAATGAGCAGTTCTTC. Amino acids: CASSLYRGSYNEQFF.

Only a few counts were recorded for this clonotype. V usage is TRBV13 and J usage is TRBJ1-5; perhaps TRBD1 as D (5 bases). CDR1 is PRHDT and CDR2 is FYEKMQ in the germline V gene (reference sequence). V lost 5 bases and J 9 bases, leaving 20 bases between the germline ends. CDR3 length equals 15 residues. CDR3 residues: CASSVRGDSPRPQHF. DNA of the CDR3: TGTGCCAGCAGCGTAAGGGGTGACTCCCCACGGCCCCAGCATTTT. The variable domain in full, completed from reference TRBV13 and TRBJ1-5, reads AAGVIQSPRHLIKEKRETATLKCYPIPRHDTVYWYQQGPGQDPQFLISFYEKMQSDKGSIPDRFSAQQFSDYHSELNMSSLELGDSALYFCASSVRGDSPRPQHFGDGTRLSIL.

The chain couples TRBV12-3 or TRBV12-4 to TRBJ1-2; TRBD1 matches 7 bases. This CDR3 contains 13 residues. J lost 6 bases, V lost 5 bases, and 6 bases had no gene match. The CDR3 sequence is CASSPLRGNGYTF. The CDR3 bases are TGTGCCAGCAGTCCACTCAGGGGGAATGGCTACACCTTC.

The V call is TRBV27, the J call TRBJ2-5; no reliable D call. Trimming cost V 1 base and J 3 bases, with 12 bases left between them. CDR1 MNHEY and CDR2 SMNVEV come from the germline V gene (reference sequence). This CDR3 has 15 amino acids. The CDR3 reads CASSLYGQTEETQYF. For the CDR3, the DNA is TGTGCCAGCAGTTTATATGGCCAGACGGAAGAGACCCAGTACTTC.

This clonotype turned up a few times. The chain has TRBV4-2 and TRBJ2-5; D is possibly TRBD1 or TRBD2 (5 bases each). The CDR3 contains 15 residues. The germline gives CDR1 LGHNA, CDR2 YNFKEQ. The V end lost 0 bases, the J end lost 4 bases, and 12 bases lay between the germline ends. The CDR3 sequence: CASSQDRDLGETQYF. The CDR3 DNA is TGTGCCAGCAGCCAAGATAGGGACCTCGGAGAGACCCAGTACTTC.

Of note for this clonotype: This could be a read error, since a much larger clone is one nucleotide away. The chain links TRBV4-2 to TRBJ2-1; D is unresolved. Germline-derived CDR1 and CDR2 are LGHNA and YNFKEQ. This CDR3 region has 13 residues. CDR3 in amino acids: CVSSQDWGNEQFF. CDR3 DNA sequence: TGTGTCAGCAGCCAAGATTGGGGCAATGAGCAGTTCTTC.

The V and J genes are TRBV5-1 and TRBJ2-7, with D perhaps TRBD2 (5 bases). This CDR3 is built from 13 residues. Trimming took off 0 bases at V and 6 bases at J, with 10 bases between the two ends. Germline CDR1 and CDR2: SGHRS and YFSETQ. The CDR3 here is CASSLEGEGEQYF. The CDR3 region has the DNA TGCGCCAGCAGCTTGGAGGGTGAGGGCGAGCAGTACTTC. Supplemented by reference TRBV5-1 and TRBJ2-7, the full variable domain reads KAGVTQTPRYLIKTRGQQVTLSCSPISGHRSVSWYQQTPGQGLQFLFEYFSETQRNKGNFPGRFSGRQFSNSRSEMNVSTLELGDSALYLCASSLEGEGEQYFGPGTRLTVT.

This chain links TRBV10-3 with TRBJ2-7, with D possibly matching TRBD1 (6 bases). V was clipped by 6 bases and J by 0 bases, with 9 bases between them. The CDR3 extends over 13 amino acids. Germline-derived CDR1 and CDR2 are ENHRY and SYGVKD. The CDR3 loop is CAISQTGSYEQYF. CDR3 bases: TGTGCCATCAGCCAGACAGGCTCCTACGAGCAGTACTTC.

V gene TRBV30 combines with J gene TRBJ2-7; D possibly matches TRBD1 or TRBD2 (7 bases each). Trimming removed 3 bases from V and 12 bases from J, with 24 bases in between. Per the germline V gene, CDR1 is GTSNPN and CDR2 is SVGIG (reference sequence). The CDR3 length is 14 residues. Here the CDR3 reads CAWSEGRGGSPPYF. The CDR3 nucleotides are TGTGCCTGGAGCGAGGGCAGGGGGGGGTCTCCTCCGTACTTC.

This clonotype was seen only a few times. The chain recombines TRBV27 with TRBJ1-6; no definite D call. The germline V and J ends were trimmed by 2 bases and 7 bases, with 9 bases remaining between them. This CDR3 contains 14 residues. Per the germline V gene, CDR1 is MNHEY and CDR2 is SMNVEV (reference sequence). Written as DNA, the CDR3 is TGTGCCAGCAGTTTAAGGCAGGCAAATTCACCCCTCCACTTT. This translates into CASSLRQANSPLHF.